These 3 T cell receptor beta chains share one sample of origin, sequenced in a study of T cells in Graves' hyperthyroidism and ophthalmopathy. The investigators amplified TCR beta CDR3 regions from RNA transcripts. When the TCR CDR3 underwent first-round RT-PCR, the HTBI primer set was used. One entry per CDR3 protein, called by TCRdb with MiXCR from the multiplex PCR reads. This repertoire shows approximately 690,000 distinct CDR3 sequences, approximately 15% found once; its top ten account for around 12%. The source material was blood. All receptors derive from a woman aged 45-65 years with Graves' ophthalmopathy.

This clonotype has a count of ten or more. The CDR3 sequence is CASSQFVGREQYF. CDR3 nucleotide sequence: TGTGCCAGCAGCCAATTTGTCGGGAGGGAGCAGTACTTC. V usage is TRBV3-1 and J usage is TRBJ2-7; TRBD2 aligns across 7 bases. From germline, CDR1 is LGHDT and CDR2 YNNKEL (reference sequence). The CDR3 consists of 13 residues. V shed 2 bases, J shed 7 bases, and the junction held 5 bases outside the gene matches.

Turning to this clonotype: This may stem from a read error, because a much larger clone lies one nucleotide away. The chain employs TRBV7-6 and TRBJ2-1, with TRBD2 identical over 7 bases. The J call may be mistaken, given a closer DNA end match to TRBJ2-7. This CDR3 is built from 15 residues. Germline values: CDR1 SGHVS, CDR2 FNYEAQ. The CDR3 sequence is CASSVGLGAYNEQYF. The CDR3, as DNA: TGTGCCAGCAGCGTCGGACTAGGGGCTTACAATGAGCAGTACTTC.

This clonotype was counted a few times. The V call is TRBV20-1, the J call TRBJ2-3; 9 nucleotides agree with TRBD2. Trimming at V came to 1 base and at J to 6 bases, leaving 11 bases not matched to a gene. The length of the CDR3 is 16 residues. Germline loops: CDR1 DFQATT, CDR2 SNEGSKA (reference sequence). The CDR3, as DNA: TGCAGTGCTAGAGTTCAGACTAGCGGACCCGGGGATACGCAGTATTTT. Protein: CSARVQTSGPGDTQYF.